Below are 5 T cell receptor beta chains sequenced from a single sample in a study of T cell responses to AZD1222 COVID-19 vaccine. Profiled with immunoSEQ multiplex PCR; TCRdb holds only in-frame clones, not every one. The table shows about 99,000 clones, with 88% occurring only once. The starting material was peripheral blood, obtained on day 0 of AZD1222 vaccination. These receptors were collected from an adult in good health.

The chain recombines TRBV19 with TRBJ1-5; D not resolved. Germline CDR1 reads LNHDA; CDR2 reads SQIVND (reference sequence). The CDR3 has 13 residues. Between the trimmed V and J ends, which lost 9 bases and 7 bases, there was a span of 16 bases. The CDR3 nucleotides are TGTGCCAGCAAATACGGGGTGGGACAGCCCCAGCATTTT. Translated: CASKYGVGQPQHF.

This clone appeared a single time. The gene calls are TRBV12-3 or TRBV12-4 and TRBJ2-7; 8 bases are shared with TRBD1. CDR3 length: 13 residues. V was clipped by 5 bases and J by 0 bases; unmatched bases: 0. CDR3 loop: CASSTGGSYEQYF. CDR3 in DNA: TGTGCCAGCAGTACAGGGGGCTCCTACGAGCAGTACTTC.

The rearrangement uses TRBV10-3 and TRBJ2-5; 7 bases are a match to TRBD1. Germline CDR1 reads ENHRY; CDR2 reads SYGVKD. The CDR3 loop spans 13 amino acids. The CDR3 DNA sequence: TGTGCTACCAGACAGGGTCTGGCAGAGACCCAGTACTTC. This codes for CATRQGLAETQYF.

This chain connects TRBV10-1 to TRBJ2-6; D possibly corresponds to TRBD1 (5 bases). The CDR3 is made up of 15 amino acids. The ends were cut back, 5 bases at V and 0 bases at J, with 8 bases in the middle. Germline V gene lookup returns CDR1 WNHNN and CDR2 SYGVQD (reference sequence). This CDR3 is CASSSDSSGANVLTF. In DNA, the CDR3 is TGCGCCAGCAGTTCTGACAGCTCTGGGGCCAACGTCCTGACTTTC.

The CDR3 loop reads CASRAEWGYYEQYF. In nucleotides, the CDR3 is TGCGCCAGCAGAGCTGAATGGGGTTACTACGAGCAGTACTTC. The chain has TRBV5-1 and TRBJ2-7; D remains unclear. This CDR3 comprises 14 residues. Trimming removed 5 bases at V and 3 bases at J, with 15 bases between. Germline V CDR1 and CDR2: SGHRS, YFSETQ.